Below, one T cell receptor beta chain is given with its context. This sample was included in a study of blood T cell repertoires in COVID-19. The assay was immunoSEQ multiplex PCR, and TCRdb's table has in-frame clones only and misses some. The sample contains over 200,000 clones, 75% to 90% of which appear only once. The V and J ends lost 4 bases and 4 bases, in that order; junction bases with no gene match: 3. The germline gives CDR1 LNHDA, CDR2 SQIVND (reference sequence). This CDR3 has 14 residues. This TCR derives from a man aged 30 to 39 who had recovered from COVID-19. The sequencing sample was made of PBMCs or T cells enriched from blood (not recorded which). The chain has TRBV19 and TRBJ1-4; 7 positions agree with TRBD1. CDR3 bases: TGTGCCAGTAGTACCAGGGGGAGTAATGAAAAACTGTTTTTT. Encoded protein: CASSTRGSNEKLFF.